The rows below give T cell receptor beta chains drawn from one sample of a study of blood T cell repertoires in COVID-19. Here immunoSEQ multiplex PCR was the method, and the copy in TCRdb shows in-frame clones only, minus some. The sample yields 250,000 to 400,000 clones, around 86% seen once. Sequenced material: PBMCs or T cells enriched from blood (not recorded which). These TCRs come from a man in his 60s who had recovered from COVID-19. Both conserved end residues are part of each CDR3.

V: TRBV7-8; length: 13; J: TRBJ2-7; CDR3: CASSLNSNYEQYF
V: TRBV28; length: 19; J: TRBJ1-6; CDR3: CASSSRGGPQLGRNSPLHF
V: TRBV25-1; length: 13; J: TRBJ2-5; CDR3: CASSPQGLETQYF
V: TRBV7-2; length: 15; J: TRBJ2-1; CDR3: CASSTTGTVLDEQFF
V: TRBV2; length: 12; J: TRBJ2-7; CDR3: CASMALSYEQYF
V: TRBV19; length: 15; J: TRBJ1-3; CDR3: CASSRPTGAGNTIYF
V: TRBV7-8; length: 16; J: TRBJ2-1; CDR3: CASGAWGLAAYNEQFF
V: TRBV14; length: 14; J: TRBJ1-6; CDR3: CASSQWRDNSPLHF
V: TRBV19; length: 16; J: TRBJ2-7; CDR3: CASTLRQHGDPYEQYF
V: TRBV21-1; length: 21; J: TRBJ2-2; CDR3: CASSSRTGQIAGLMNTGELFF
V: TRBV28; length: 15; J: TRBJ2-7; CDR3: CASSLPGQGRYEQYF
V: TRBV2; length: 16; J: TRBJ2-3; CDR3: CASRKGAYAFVDTQYF
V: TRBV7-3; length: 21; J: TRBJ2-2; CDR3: CASSLQQVSGTSGRYTGELFF
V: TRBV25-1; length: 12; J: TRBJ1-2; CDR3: CASSEYGDGYTF
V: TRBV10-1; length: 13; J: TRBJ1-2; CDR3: CASSDTQGYGYTF
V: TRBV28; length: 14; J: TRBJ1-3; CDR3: CASSPGHLGNTIYF
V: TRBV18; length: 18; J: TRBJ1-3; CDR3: CASSPRTLDRGPGNTIYF
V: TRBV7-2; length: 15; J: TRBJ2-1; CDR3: CASSLGGGLRDEQFF
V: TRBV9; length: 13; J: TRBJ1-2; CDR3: CASTGGRGYGYTF
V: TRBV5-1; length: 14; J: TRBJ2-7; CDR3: CASSLTSGSYEQYF
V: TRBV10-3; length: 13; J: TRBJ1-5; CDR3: CAISEVTGQPQHF
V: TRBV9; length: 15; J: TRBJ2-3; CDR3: CASSVSGSVPDTQYF
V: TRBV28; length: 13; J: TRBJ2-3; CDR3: CASSLSGTDTQYF
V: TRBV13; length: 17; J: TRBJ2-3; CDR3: CASSRGLAGVYGDTQYF
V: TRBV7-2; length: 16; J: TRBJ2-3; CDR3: CASSLELAASTDTQYF
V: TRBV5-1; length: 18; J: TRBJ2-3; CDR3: CASSLLLTSGRAPDTQYF
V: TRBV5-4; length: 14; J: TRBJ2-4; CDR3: CASSLGSVGNIQYF
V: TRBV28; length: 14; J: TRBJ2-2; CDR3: CASSVPGDTGELFF
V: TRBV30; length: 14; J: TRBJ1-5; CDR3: CAWEEGASNQPQHF
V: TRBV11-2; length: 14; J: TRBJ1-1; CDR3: CASSSQQGNTEAFF
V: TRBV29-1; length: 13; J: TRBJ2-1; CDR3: CSVDAVSYNEQFF
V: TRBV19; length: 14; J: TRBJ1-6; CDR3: CASAHRGGNSPLHF
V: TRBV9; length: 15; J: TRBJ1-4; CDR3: CASSLGSSTNEKLFF
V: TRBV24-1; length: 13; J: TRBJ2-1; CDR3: CAAQGTSTNEQFF
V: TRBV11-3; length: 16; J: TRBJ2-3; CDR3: CASSLVAGPTTDTQYF
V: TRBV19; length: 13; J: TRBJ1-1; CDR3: CASSRQPYTEAFF
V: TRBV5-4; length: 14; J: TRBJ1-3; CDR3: CASSLGAQGNTIYF
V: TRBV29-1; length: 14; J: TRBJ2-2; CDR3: CSVEVRRNTGELFF
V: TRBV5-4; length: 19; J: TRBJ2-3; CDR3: CASSLPGLAGGPGTDTQYF
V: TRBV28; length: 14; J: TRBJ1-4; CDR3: CASSLRFSNEKLFF
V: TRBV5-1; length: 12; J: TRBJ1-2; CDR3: CASSGQDYGYTF
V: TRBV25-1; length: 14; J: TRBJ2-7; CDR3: CASSEWAGSYEQYF
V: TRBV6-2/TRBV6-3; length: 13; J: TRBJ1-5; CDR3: CASSGQDNQPQHF
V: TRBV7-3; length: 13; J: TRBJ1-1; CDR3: CASSSGTGTEAFF
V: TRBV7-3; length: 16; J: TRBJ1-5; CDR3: CASIPGRQGRVQPQHF
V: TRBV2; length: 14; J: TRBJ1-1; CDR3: CASRHDSENTEAFF
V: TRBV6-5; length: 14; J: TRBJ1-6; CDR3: CASSYGQGRSPLHF
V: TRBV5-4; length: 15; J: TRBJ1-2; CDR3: CASSLMDREGYGYTF
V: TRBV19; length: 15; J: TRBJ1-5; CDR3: CASRLEQGFNQPQHF
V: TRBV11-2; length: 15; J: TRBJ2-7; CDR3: CASSRTSGVSYEQYF
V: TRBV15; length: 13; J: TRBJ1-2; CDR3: CATSADTRYGYTF
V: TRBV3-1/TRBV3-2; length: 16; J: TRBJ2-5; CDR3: CASSQGIAGVSGTQYF
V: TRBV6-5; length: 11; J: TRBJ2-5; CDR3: CASSSLGAQYF
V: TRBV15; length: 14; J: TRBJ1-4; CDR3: CATSRGRGGEKLFF
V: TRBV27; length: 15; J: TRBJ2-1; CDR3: CASSLAGPLYNEQFF
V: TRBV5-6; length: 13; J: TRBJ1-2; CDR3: CASSRDSPGGYTF
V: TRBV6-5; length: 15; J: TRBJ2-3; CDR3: CASRPQLAVPDTQYF
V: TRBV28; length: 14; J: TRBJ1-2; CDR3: CASTLLGSVYGYTF
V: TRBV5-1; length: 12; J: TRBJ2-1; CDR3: CASSLDRGQRFF
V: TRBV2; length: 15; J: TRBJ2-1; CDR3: CASSEWASSYNEQFF